What follows are 5 T cell receptor beta chains derived from one specimen sequenced in a study of cytomegalovirus exposure and HLA in healthy donors. Profiled with immunoSEQ multiplex PCR; TCRdb holds only in-frame clones, not every one. The table has some 77,000 clones, 94% seen once. The sample comprised PBMCs. These receptors originate from a man between 18 and 29 years old in good health and CMV-seropositive.

The chain recombines TRBV9 with TRBJ2-4, with D perhaps matching TRBD2 (5 bases). There are 15 residues in the CDR3. Germline V gene data show CDR1 as SGDLS and CDR2 as YYNGEE. V gave up 3 bases and J gave up 0 bases, with 10 bases separating them. Here the CDR3 reads CASSESGLAKNIQYF. The DNA of the CDR3 is TGTGCCAGCAGCGAAAGCGGTTTAGCCAAAAACATTCAGTACTTC.

This sequence joins TRBV6-5 and TRBJ1-1; D unresolved. Germline V lookup: CDR1 MNHEY, CDR2 SVGAGI. This CDR3 region has 13 residues. The germline V and J ends were trimmed by 6 bases and 0 bases, with 8 bases remaining between them. CDR3: CASSPQLNTEAFF. CDR3 DNA: TGTGCCAGCAGCCCACAGCTGAACACTGAAGCTTTCTTT.

A note on this clone: A junction boundary mismatches the germline segment, possibly from a read error. This chain joins TRBV6-5 and TRBJ2-2, with 7 bases identical to TRBD2. The germline gives CDR1 MNHEY, CDR2 SVGAGI. The CDR3 has 14 amino acids. CDR3 sequence reads: CASSMRENAGELFF. The CDR3 DNA sequence: TGTGCCAGCAGTATGCGGGAGAACGCCGGGGAGCTGTTTTTT.

The rearrangement uses TRBV5-6 and TRBJ1-1; 7 bases are shared with TRBD1. This CDR3 is 14 amino acids long. Germline V CDR1 and CDR2: SGHDT, YYEEEE. Trimming at V came to 9 bases and at J to 0 bases, leaving 8 bases not matched to a gene. CDR3 DNA sequence: TGTGCCACCAACAGGGGCGCAATGAACACTGAAGCTTTCTTT. This gives the protein CATNRGAMNTEAFF.

The CDR3 spells CASSVSGGSTDTQYF. The CDR3 DNA sequence: TGTGCCAGCAGTGTCAGCGGAGGGAGCACAGATACGCAGTATTTT. The chain is built from TRBV6-1 and TRBJ2-3; weak D call: TRBD2 (6 bases). Per germline, CDR1 MNHNS and CDR2 SASEGT. Trimming cost V 4 bases and J 0 bases, with 11 bases left between them. The CDR3 spans 15 residues.